The rows below give T cell receptor beta chains drawn from one sample of a study of blood T cells in healthy people across ages. TCRdb reprocessed the 5' RACE reads with MiXCR, giving one entry per CDR3 protein. This sample has 590,000 or so distinct CDR3 sequences, with around 31% found just once. The sequenced sample consisted of blood. These receptor sequences come from a woman aged 80 or over in good health. The CDR3 runs from the conserved cysteine through the conserved F or W.

V	J	length	CDR3
TRBV5-4	TRBJ1-1	15	CASSLEAGLNTEAFF
TRBV12-3/TRBV12-4	TRBJ2-5	13	CASQRGRRETQYF
TRBV6-5	TRBJ1-1	17	CASSYSGTTGVITEAFF
TRBV5-1	TRBJ1-2	12	CASSGVDYGYTF
TRBV4-2	TRBJ2-7	14	CASSHTGNLLEQYF
TRBV5-1	TRBJ2-2	14	CASSYRGLTGELFF
TRBV27	TRBJ1-1	13	CASKSDMNTEAFF
TRBV6-2/TRBV6-3	TRBJ1-2	13	CAGSYSSSLGYTF
TRBV6-2/TRBV6-3	TRBJ2-5	11	CASSHQETQYF
TRBV29-1	TRBJ1-1	13	CSAPGTGGTEAFF
TRBV12-3/TRBV12-4	TRBJ1-1	14	CASSSQQGAAEAFF
TRBV6-5	TRBJ2-5	15	CASSPTGYPYNEQYF
TRBV21-1	TRBJ2-5	18	CASSKATASGGPVGTQYF
TRBV29-1	TRBJ2-3	16	CSVNEPGQGAADTQYF
TRBV20-1	TRBJ2-5	15	CSARGTSLPQETQYF
TRBV29-1	TRBJ2-3	14	CSVDDRRGTDTQYF
TRBV6-1	TRBJ2-1	15	CASSERGGGYNEQFF
TRBV30	TRBJ1-2	14	CAWRAQGSNYGYTF
TRBV4-1	TRBJ1-2	17	CASSHGGAVGEEYGYTF
TRBV3-1	TRBJ2-2	15	CASSQDTAVVGELFF
TRBV19	TRBJ1-2	13	CASSAKGLYGYTF
TRBV3-1	TRBJ2-3	14	CAGSRDISTDTQYF
TRBV5-1	TRBJ1-5	15	CASRTDDHSNQPQHF
TRBV30	TRBJ1-2	11	CAWRWADGYTF
TRBV20-1	TRBJ1-2	13	CSATDSPNYGYTF
TRBV28	TRBJ1-2	14	CASSLNRNNYGYTF
TRBV6-2/TRBV6-3	TRBJ1-1	16	CASRRRGTGRNTEAFF
TRBV7-3	TRBJ2-1	17	CASSRSQGQGGENEQFF
TRBV6-2/TRBV6-3	TRBJ1-6	16	CASSLDRAANNSPPHF